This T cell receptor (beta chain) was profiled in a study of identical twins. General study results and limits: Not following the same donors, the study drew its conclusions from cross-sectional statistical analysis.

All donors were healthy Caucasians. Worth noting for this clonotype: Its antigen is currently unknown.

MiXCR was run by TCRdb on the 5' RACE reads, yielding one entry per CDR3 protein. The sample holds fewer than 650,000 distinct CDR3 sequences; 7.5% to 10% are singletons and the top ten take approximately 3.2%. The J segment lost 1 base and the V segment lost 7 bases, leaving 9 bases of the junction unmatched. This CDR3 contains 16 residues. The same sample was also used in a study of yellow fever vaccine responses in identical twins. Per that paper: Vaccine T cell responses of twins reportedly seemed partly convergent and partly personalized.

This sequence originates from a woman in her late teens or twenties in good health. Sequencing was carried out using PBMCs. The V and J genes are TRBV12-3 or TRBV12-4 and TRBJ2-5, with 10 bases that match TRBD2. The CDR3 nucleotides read TGTGCCAGCATGCCGAGGACTAGCGGAATCCAAGAGACCCAGTACTTC. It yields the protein CASMPRTSGIQETQYF.